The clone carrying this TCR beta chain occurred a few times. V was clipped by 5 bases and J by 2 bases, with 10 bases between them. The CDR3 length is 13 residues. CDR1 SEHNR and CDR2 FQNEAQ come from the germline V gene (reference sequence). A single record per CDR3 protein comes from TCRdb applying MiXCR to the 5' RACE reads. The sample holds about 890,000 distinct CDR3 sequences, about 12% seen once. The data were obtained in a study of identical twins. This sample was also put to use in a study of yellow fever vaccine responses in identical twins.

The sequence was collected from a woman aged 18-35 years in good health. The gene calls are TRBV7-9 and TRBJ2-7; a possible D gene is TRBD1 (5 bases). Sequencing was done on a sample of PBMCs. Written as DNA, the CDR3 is TGTGCCAGCAGCCAGGGCGTAGCCTACGAGCAGTACGTC. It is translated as CASSQGVAYEQYV.